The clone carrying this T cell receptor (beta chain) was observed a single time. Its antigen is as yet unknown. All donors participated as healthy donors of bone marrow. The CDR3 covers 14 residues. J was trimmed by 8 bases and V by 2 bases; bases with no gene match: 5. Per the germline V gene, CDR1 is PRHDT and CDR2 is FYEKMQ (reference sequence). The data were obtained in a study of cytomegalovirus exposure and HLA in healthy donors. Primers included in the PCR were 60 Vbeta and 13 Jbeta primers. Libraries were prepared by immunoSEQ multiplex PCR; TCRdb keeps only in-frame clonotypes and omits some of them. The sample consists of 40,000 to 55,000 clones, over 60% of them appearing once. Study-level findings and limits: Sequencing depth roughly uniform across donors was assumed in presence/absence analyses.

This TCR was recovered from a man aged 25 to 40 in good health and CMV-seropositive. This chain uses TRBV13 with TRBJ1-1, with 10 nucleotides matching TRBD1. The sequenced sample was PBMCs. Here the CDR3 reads CASSLSGTGAEAFF. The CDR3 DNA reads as TGTGCCAGCAGCTTATCCGGGACAGGGGCCGAAGCTTTCTTT.